Reported below is one T cell receptor beta chain. Antigen specificity is unknown. The data belong to a study of OX40 agonist ivuxolimab in advanced cancers. The study's findings and limits: Dosing at 0.1 to 3.0 mg/kg was accompanied by clonal expansion of CD4+ and CD8+ blood T cells by week 6.

TCRdb's copy holds only in-frame clones and misses some; the assay was immunoSEQ multiplex PCR. The sample consists of about 31,000 clones, more than 70% of them appearing once. The germline V gene has CDR1 MNHEY and CDR2 SVGAGI. The V end was cut by 7 bases, the J end by 2 bases, with 11 bases between. CDR3 length: 13 amino acids. The sample in question was CD4+ or CD8+ T cells sorted from blood, obtained in a trial of the OX40 agonist ivuxolimab. The source is an adult with an advanced solid tumor such as melanoma, head and neck, liver or kidney cancer. The chain employs TRBV6-5 and TRBJ1-1; unclear D gene. The CDR3 spells CASIREGNTEAFF. The CDR3 DNA reads as TGTGCCAGCATAAGGGAGGGAAACACTGAAGCTTTCTTT.